This TCR beta chain stems from a study of blood T cell repertoires in COVID-19. About the research overall: Sources were T cells, B-cell-depleted T cells, or PBMCs; the material itself was cDNA or gDNA.

The CDR3 has 13 residues. Germline V gene lookup returns CDR1 MNHNY and CDR2 SVGAGI (reference sequence). Trimming left V 7 bases short and J 6 bases short, with 13 bases between. Method: immunoSEQ multiplex PCR; TCRdb's copy keeps in-frame clones and lacks some. The sample shows 78,000 or so clones, 75% to 85% of them seen only once. The sequence was collected from a woman aged 60 to 75 with acute or convalescent COVID-19. The J gene is TRBJ2-1, the V gene TRBV6-6, with D possibly being TRBD2 (7 bases). The sample comprised peripheral blood. The CDR3: CASKGGGLNEQFF. CDR3 sequence (DNA): TGTGCCAGCAAAGGGGGAGGGCTCAATGAGCAGTTCTTC.